This T cell receptor beta chain was identified in a study of blood T cell repertoires in COVID-19. At the level of the study: Samples came from the United States, Italy and Spain, spanning acute and convalescent COVID-19.

Clinical history reported by participants formed the basis on which cohorts were assigned. Two consecutive negative NP/OP PCR tests, clearance, or resolved symptoms defined Cohort 3 recovery. Some clones are missing from TCRdb's copy, which holds only in-frame ones; the method was immunoSEQ multiplex PCR. The sample has roughly 200,000 clones; 75% to 90% are singletons. The source is a middle-aged man who had recovered from COVID-19. Specimen: PBMCs or T cells enriched from blood (not recorded which).

The CDR3 DNA sequence: TGTGCCTGGATCCCCATCGACAGGGGTTTTGGAAACACCATATATTTT. As protein: CAWIPIDRGFGNTIYF. The rearrangement joins TRBV30 to TRBJ1-3; 8 bases align to TRBD1. CDR1 and CDR2 (germline): GTSNPN, SVGIG (reference sequence). V shed 4 bases and J 3 bases; nucleotides not matched to a gene: 11. The CDR3 consists of 16 residues. Filled out from reference TRBV30 and TRBJ1-3, the complete variable domain reads SQTIHQWPATLVQPVGSPLSLECTVEGTSNPNLYWYRQAAGRGLQLLFYSVGIGQISSEVPQNLSASRPQDRQFILSSKKLLLSDSGFYLCAWIPIDRGFGNTIYFGEGSWLTVV.